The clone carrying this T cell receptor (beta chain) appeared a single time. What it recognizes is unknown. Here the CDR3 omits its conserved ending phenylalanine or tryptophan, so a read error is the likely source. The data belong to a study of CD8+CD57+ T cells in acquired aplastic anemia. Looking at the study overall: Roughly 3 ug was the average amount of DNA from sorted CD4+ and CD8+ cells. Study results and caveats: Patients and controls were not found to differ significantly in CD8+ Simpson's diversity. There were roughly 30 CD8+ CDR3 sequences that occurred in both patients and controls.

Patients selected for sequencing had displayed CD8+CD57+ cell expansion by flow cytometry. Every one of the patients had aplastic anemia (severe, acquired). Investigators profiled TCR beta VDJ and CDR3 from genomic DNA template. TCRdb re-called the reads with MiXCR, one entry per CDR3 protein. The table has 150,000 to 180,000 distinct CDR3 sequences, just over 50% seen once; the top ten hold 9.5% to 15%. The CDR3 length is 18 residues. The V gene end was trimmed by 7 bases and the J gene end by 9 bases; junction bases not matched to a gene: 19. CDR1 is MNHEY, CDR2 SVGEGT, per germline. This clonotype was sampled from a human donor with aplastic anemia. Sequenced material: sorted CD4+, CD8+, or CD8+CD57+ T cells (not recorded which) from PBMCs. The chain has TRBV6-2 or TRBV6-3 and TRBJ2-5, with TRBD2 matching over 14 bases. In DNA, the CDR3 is TGTGCCAGCACCAACCCCAGGGGACTAGCGGGGGTGCGCTCGGCCCAGTACCTC. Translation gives CASTNPRGLAGVRSAQYL.